These 26 T cell receptor beta chains came from one sample sequenced in a study of T cells in Graves' hyperthyroidism and ophthalmopathy. Researchers amplified the TCR beta CDR3 regions from RNA transcripts. Researchers ran a first-round RT-PCR on the TCR CDR3 using the HTBI primer set. MiXCR, run by TCRdb on the multiplex PCR reads, gives a single entry per CDR3 protein. This table holds 200,000 or so distinct CDR3 sequences, 17% found once. The source material was blood. The receptors here all came from a woman between 45 and 60 years old with Graves' hyperthyroidism.

This clonotype was counted between two and nine times. The chain combines TRBV14 with TRBJ2-1; D may be TRBD2 (5 bases). The CDR3 extends over 15 amino acids. Trimming removed 1 base at V and 10 bases at J, with 17 bases between. In germline, CDR1 is SGHDN, CDR2 FVKESK. The CDR3: CASSQGLGLGREQFF. The CDR3, as DNA: TGTGCCAGCAGCCAAGGACTCGGACTCGGGCGAGAGCAGTTCTTC.

This clonotype was picked up many times. The rearrangement links TRBV11-3 to TRBJ2-7; D may be TRBD2 (6 bases). Looked up from germline, CDR1 is SGHNT and CDR2 is YENEEA. Trimming took off 2 bases at V and 1 base at J, with 12 bases between the two ends. The CDR3 is 15 residues long. For the CDR3, the DNA is TGTGCCAGCAGCTTATCGCGGGATCGTTCCTACGAGCAGTACTTC. Protein product: CASSLSRDRSYEQYF.

V usage is TRBV28 and J usage is TRBJ1-5; a possible D gene is TRBD1 (5 bases). V lost 4 bases, J lost 0 bases, and 13 bases lay in between. Germline assignment: CDR1 MDHEN and CDR2 SYDVKM. This CDR3 is 16 amino acids long. The CDR3 here is CASSWVQGDSNQPQHF. CDR3 sequence (DNA): TGTGCCAGCAGTTGGGTCCAGGGAGATAGCAATCAGCCCCAGCATTTT.

About this clonotype: Germline and junction disagree at one end, which may indicate a read error. The chain has TRBV29-1 and TRBJ2-3; 13 bases agree with TRBD2. CDR1 is SQVTM, CDR2 ANQGSEA, per germline. The CDR3 spans 15 residues. For the CDR3, the DNA is TGCAGCGTCCGGACTAGCGGGAGTCGTACAGATGCGCAGTATTTT. Translated, it gives CSVRTSGSRTDAQYF.

This clonotype was seen ten or more times. The genes are TRBV30 and TRBJ2-7; 10 nucleotides align to TRBD1. This CDR3 is 14 amino acids long. With V trimmed by 5 bases and J by 7 bases, 11 bases remained unmatched. Germline CDR1 and CDR2: GTSNPN and SVGIG (reference sequence). CDR3 sequence reads: CAWFSPGQGKEQYF. The CDR3 bases are TGTGCCTGGTTTTCTCCGGGACAGGGGAAAGAGCAGTACTTC.

The rearrangement links TRBV5-1 to TRBJ1-4; TRBD1 agrees at 7 bases. The germline V gene has CDR1 SGHRS and CDR2 YFSETQ. CDR3 length: 19 amino acids. The ends lost 2 bases at V and 0 bases at J; junction bases unmatched: 13. Written as DNA, the CDR3 is TGCGCCAGCAGCTTTTCCCGAACAGGGGCCCATCCAACTAATGAAAAACTGTTTTTT. Translating gives CASSFSRTGAHPTNEKLFF.

This clonotype showed up many times. The J gene is TRBJ2-7, the V gene TRBV6-1; 14 bases line up with TRBD2. Germline values: CDR1 MNHNS, CDR2 SASEGT. The ends lost 5 bases at V and 5 bases at J; junction bases unmatched: 2. The CDR3 spans 14 residues. Here the CDR3 reads CASSWGLAGDEQYF. As DNA, the CDR3 is TGTGCCAGCAGTTGGGGACTAGCGGGAGACGAGCAGTACTTC.

This clonotype was seen at least ten times. The V call is TRBV6-1, the J call TRBJ1-1; 7 bases line up with TRBD1. Germline assignment: CDR1 MNHNS and CDR2 SASEGT. V shed 4 bases, J shed 4 bases, and the junction held 6 bases outside the gene matches. The CDR3 is 14 amino acids. DNA of the CDR3: TGTGCCAGCAGTGCGACAGGGCAGAGCACTGAAGCTTTCTTT. Protein: CASSATGQSTEAFF.

This clonotype was picked up a small number of times. A single base separates this from a much larger clone, so it may be a read error. The chain links TRBV28 to TRBJ2-3, with D tentatively TRBD2 (7 bases). This CDR3 spans 17 amino acids. The germline gives CDR1 MDHEN, CDR2 SYDVKM. CDR3 residues: CASSLGRWGGGTGTQYF. Written as DNA, the CDR3 is TGTGCCAGCAGTTTGGGTCGTTGGGGCGGGGGCACAGGTACGCAGTATTTT.

This chain connects TRBV9 to TRBJ2-7; D gene ambiguous. The V end was cut by 0 bases, the J end by 2 bases, with 9 bases between. This CDR3 region has 14 residues. Germline CDR1 and CDR2: SGDLS and YYNGEE. CDR3 region: CASSVGQNPYEQYF. The CDR3, as DNA: TGTGCCAGCAGCGTAGGGCAGAACCCCTACGAGCAGTACTTC.

V and J are TRBV11-3 and TRBJ2-7, with 9 bases aligning to TRBD1. This CDR3 is built from 14 residues. The germline gives CDR1 SGHNT, CDR2 YENEEA. With V trimmed by 5 bases and J by 2 bases, 4 bases remained unmatched. CDR3 sequence reads: CASSIGTGPYEQYF. CDR3 nucleotides: TGTGCCAGCAGCATCGGGACAGGGCCCTACGAGCAGTACTTC.

This rearrangement joins TRBV4-1 to TRBJ2-5, with TRBD1 matching over 11 bases. V lost 0 bases and J lost 5; bases outside the gene matches: 8. Per germline, CDR1 MGHRA and CDR2 YSYEKL. CDR3 length equals 17 residues. In DNA form, the CDR3 reads TGCGCCAGCAGCCAAGAAGGGACAGGGGGGATCAAGGAGACCCAGTACTTC. Protein product: CASSQEGTGGIKETQYF.

Ten or more counts support this clonotype. The chain links TRBV20-1 to TRBJ1-4; a weak D match, TRBD1 (5 bases). CDR3 length: 14 residues. Looked up from germline, CDR1 is DFQATT and CDR2 is SNEGSKA (reference sequence). V was pared by 3 bases and J by 4 bases, with 12 bases between. CDR3 in amino acids: CSARGQGLNEKLFF. Written as DNA, the CDR3 is TGCAGTGCTAGGGGGCAGGGACTTAATGAAAAACTGTTTTTT.

This clonotype has a handful of counts. The V gene is TRBV3-1, the J gene TRBJ2-7, with TRBD1 matching 11 bases. CDR3 length equals 17 residues. V lost 2 bases to trimming and J lost 2 bases; unmatched junction nucleotides: 8. CDR1 and CDR2 (germline): LGHDT, YNNKEL (reference sequence). The CDR3 reads CASSQRGPGQGAYEQYF. Here the CDR3 DNA reads TGTGCCAGCAGCCAACGAGGACCGGGACAGGGGGCCTACGAGCAGTACTTC.

This clonotype has just a few counts. A much more abundant neighbour one base away suggests this may be a read error. The rearrangement uses TRBV27 and TRBJ1-2; D is uncertain. The CDR3 contains 14 residues. Germline CDR1 MNHEY, CDR2 SMNVEV (reference sequence). The CDR3 spells CASSLLGGNYGYAF. CDR3 coding DNA: TGTGCCAGCAGTTTATTAGGCGGTAACTATGGCTACGCCTTC.

The chain joins TRBV4-1 to TRBJ1-3; D not certain. Germline CDR1 reads MGHRA; CDR2 reads YSYEKL. The CDR3 runs to 15 residues. The ends were cut back, 1 base at V and 4 bases at J, with 11 bases in the middle. In DNA, the CDR3 is TGCGCCAGCAGCCAAGTCTCAAGGGAAGGAAACACCATATATTTT. Translating gives CASSQVSREGNTIYF.

The chain employs TRBV19 and TRBJ1-1; D unresolved. V lost 3 bases and J lost 2, with 7 bases in between. This CDR3 is built from 13 residues. Germline V gene sequence: CDR1 LNHDA, CDR2 SQIVND (reference sequence). CDR3 in DNA: TGTGCCAGTAGTATGGGAGATAACACTGAAGCTTTCTTT. Translating gives CASSMGDNTEAFF.

As to this clonotype: A much larger clone differs from this one at a single base, so this may be a read error. This chain uses TRBV11-2 with TRBJ1-6, with 8 bases lining up with TRBD1. In germline, CDR1 is SGHAT, CDR2 FQNNGV. The CDR3 is made up of 14 amino acids. CDR3 loop: CVSGARGRWAPLHF. In nucleotides, the CDR3 is TGTGTCAGTGGGGCCAGGGGGCGGTGGGCACCCCTCCACTTT.

The sample holds many counts of this clonotype. The genes are TRBV2 and TRBJ2-2, with D uncertain. Germline V CDR1 and CDR2: SNHLY, FYNNEI. This CDR3 is built from 15 residues. Trimming pared 0 bases from V and 1 base from J, leaving 6 bases between. CDR3 protein: CASSEARWNTGELFF. The CDR3 DNA is TGTGCCAGCAGTGAAGCCAGGTGGAACACCGGGGAGCTGTTTTTT.

This clonotype was detected only a few times. This rearrangement joins TRBV28 to TRBJ1-2, with 12 nucleotides matching TRBD1. The CDR3 has 16 amino acids. V shed 7 bases and J 8 bases; nucleotides not matched to a gene: 14. CDR1 is MDHEN, CDR2 SYDVKM, per germline. CDR3 nucleotide sequence: TGTGCCAGCACCACAACCGGGACAGGGGGCGCGGGGGGCTACACCTTC. This sequence encodes CASTTTGTGGAGGYTF.

This clonotype occurred a few times. V gene TRBV7-3 combines with J gene TRBJ2-2, with D unresolved. The CDR3 spans 13 residues. V was clipped by 4 bases and J by 6 bases, with 9 bases between them. The germline CDR1 and CDR2 sequences are SGHTA and FQGTGA. The CDR3 spells CASSSQTAGELFF. The DNA for the CDR3 is TGTGCCAGCAGCTCCCAGACGGCCGGGGAGCTGTTTTTT.

Ten or more counts support this clonotype. The V and J genes are TRBV20-1 and TRBJ1-1, with 10 bases lining up with TRBD1. The CDR3 is 15 amino acids. Germline V CDR1 and CDR2: DFQATT, SNEGSKA (reference sequence). The V segment lost 2 bases and the J segment 0 bases; nucleotides outside the gene matches: 3. This chain's CDR3 is CSARTGTGVNTEAFF. CDR3 in DNA: TGCAGTGCTAGAACGGGGACAGGGGTGAACACTGAAGCTTTCTTT.

This clonotype was observed at least ten times. The chain has TRBV3-1 and TRBJ2-1, with 7 nucleotides matching TRBD1. Unmatched junction bases numbered 7, after V lost 4 bases and J lost 4 bases. This CDR3 contains 15 residues. CDR1 LGHDT and CDR2 YNNKEL come from the germline V gene (reference sequence). CDR3 DNA: TGTGCCAGCAGCCCCACCGGGACAGAGTACAATGAGCAGTTCTTC. This sequence encodes CASSPTGTEYNEQFF.

In this sample, this clonotype turned up many times. J is TRBJ2-1 and V is TRBV12-3 or TRBV12-4; 12 nucleotides match TRBD2. This CDR3 spans 16 amino acids. V gave up 9 bases and J gave up 10 bases; unmatched junction bases: 16. CDR3 sequence: CASPPTLAGGPREQFF. The DNA of the CDR3 is TGTGCCAGTCCACCCACTCTAGCGGGAGGGCCTAGGGAGCAGTTCTTC.

This clonotype was detected ten times or more. This sequence joins TRBV28 and TRBJ1-2; perhaps TRBD1 as D (5 bases). The germline V gene encodes CDR1 MDHEN and CDR2 SYDVKM. The germline V and J ends were trimmed by 3 bases and 6 bases, with 8 bases remaining between them. The CDR3 runs 12 residues. The CDR3 is CASSFQGNGYTF. As DNA, the CDR3 is TGTGCCAGCAGTTTTCAGGGAAATGGCTACACCTTC.

V and J are TRBV20-1 and TRBJ2-3; D is unclear. Trimming took 3 bases from V and 2 from J, leaving 24 bases between them. Germline CDR1 reads DFQATT; CDR2 reads SNEGSKA (reference sequence). The CDR3 has 18 residues. CDR3 nucleotide sequence: TGCAGTGCTAGTTCGAGTGAGGAGCAGATATCTATCACAGATACGCAGTATTTT. This sequence encodes CSASSSEEQISITDTQYF.